This T cell receptor beta chain was observed in a study of early stage breast cancer tumors. Across the whole study: Of some 16 invasive breast tumors, about a dozen were hormone receptor-positive, HER2-negative. General study results and limits: Commonly generated sequences made up most enriched TCRB sequences shared between patients.

Germline CDR1 and CDR2: SEHNR and FQNEAQ (reference sequence). With 4 bases removed from V and 1 base from J, the gap between germline ends came to 16 bases. This CDR3 region has 16 residues. TCRdb keeps only in-frame clones here, not all; method: immunoSEQ multiplex PCR. Of just over 70,000 clones in the sample, 70% to 85% were seen once. A word on this clone: Its antigen remains unidentified.

The sequenced material came from blood. The clonotype was recovered from a person aged 55 to 75 with breast cancer. The chain is built from TRBV7-9 and TRBJ1-1; D possibly corresponds to TRBD1 (5 bases). The CDR3 DNA reads as TGTGCCAGCAGCTACGGGGCGGCGGGGGGGAACACTGAAGCTTTCTTT. Translation: CASSYGAAGGNTEAFF.